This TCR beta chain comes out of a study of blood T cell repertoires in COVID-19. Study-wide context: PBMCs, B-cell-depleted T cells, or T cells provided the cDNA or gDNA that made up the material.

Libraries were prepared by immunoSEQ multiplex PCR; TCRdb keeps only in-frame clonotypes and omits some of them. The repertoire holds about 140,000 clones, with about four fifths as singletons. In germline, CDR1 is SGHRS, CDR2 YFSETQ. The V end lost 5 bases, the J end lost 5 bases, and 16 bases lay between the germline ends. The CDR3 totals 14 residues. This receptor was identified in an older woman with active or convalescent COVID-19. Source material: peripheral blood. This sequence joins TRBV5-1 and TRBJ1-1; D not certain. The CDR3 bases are TGCGCCAGCAGTATATCGCGGGTGGTTACTGAAGCTTTCTTT. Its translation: CASSISRVVTEAFF. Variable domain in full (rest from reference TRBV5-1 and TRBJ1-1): KAGVTQTPRYLIKTRGQQVTLSCSPISGHRSVSWYQQTPGQGLQFLFEYFSETQRNKGNFPGRFSGRQFSNSRSEMNVSTLELGDSALYLCASSISRVVTEAFFGQGTRLTVV.